This T cell receptor (beta chain) came from a study of cytomegalovirus exposure and HLA in healthy donors. About the research overall: Early released data had about 85 million unique TCRs, all coming from HLA-typed donors.

The CDR3 totals 16 residues. Trimming left V 6 bases short and J 0 bases short, with 15 bases between. CDR1 LNHDA and CDR2 SQIVND come from the germline V gene (reference sequence). A word on this clone: Its antigen remains unknown.

Study-level points and caveats: Later analysis identified a missense DCLRE1C variant that was linked to TCR beta V- and J-gene trimming. According to the study, roughly 180 TCR beta chains were cytomegalovirus-associated.

It was with 60 Vbeta and 13 Jbeta primers that the PCR ran. Method: immunoSEQ multiplex PCR; TCRdb's copy keeps in-frame clones and lacks some. The sample lists over 150,000 clones, 68% occurring once. This TCR was recovered from a woman aged 40 to 50 in good health and CMV-seropositive. The rearrangement links TRBV19 to TRBJ1-3; tentative D call: TRBD1 (5 bases). Sample: PBMCs. CDR3 loop: CASSMGGSSSGNTIYF. In DNA form, the CDR3 reads TGTGCCAGTAGCATGGGGGGTTCCAGCTCTGGAAACACCATATATTTT.